One and the same sample provided the 6 T cell receptor beta chains below, sequenced in a study of beta chain features in type 1 diabetes. No cognate antigen is known for these TCRs. Study-wide findings and caveats: Within each of all four CD4+ subsets, Type 1 diabetes patients had TCRB CDR3s that were moderately but significantly shorter.

Of the isolated RNA, all was reverse transcribed, and so the sequenced material was expressed TCRB transcripts. TCRdb's table, derived via immunoSEQ multiplex PCR, lists solely in-frame clones and lacks some. Among a few hundred thousand clones listed, around 12% were seen once. The sample comprised naive CD4+ T cells from blood. The source of these receptors is a woman between 18 and 29 years old with type 1 diabetes.

This chain connects TRBV25-1 to TRBJ2-7; TRBD2 is a possible D gene (6 bases). Germline V CDR1 and CDR2: MGHDK, SYGVNS. The CDR3 loop spans 13 amino acids. Between the trimmed V and J ends, which lost 6 bases and 3 bases, there was a span of 12 bases. This CDR3 reads CASSRWGGYEQYF. CDR3 nucleotides: TGTGCCAGCAGCCGGTGGGGAGGCTACGAGCAGTACTTC.

This clone was observed a handful of times. The chain uses TRBV29-1 and TRBJ1-2; perhaps TRBD1 as D (5 bases). Trimming removed 6 bases from V and 8 bases from J, with 16 bases in between. The CDR3 is made up of 12 amino acids. The V gene's germline CDR1 is SQVTM and CDR2 ANQGSEA. The CDR3 here is CSVVDAGSGYTF. CDR3 bases: TGCAGCGTAGTAGATGCAGGGTCCGGCTACACCTTC.

This chain joins TRBV25-1 and TRBJ2-1; possible D gene TRBD2, 5 bases. V lost 4 bases and J 6 bases, leaving 16 bases between the germline ends. Germline CDR1 and CDR2: MGHDK and SYGVNS. CDR3 length: 15 amino acids. The DNA for the CDR3 is TGTGCCAGCAGTGCGCAGGACTTCACAATCAATGAGCAGTTCTTC. Its translation is CASSAQDFTINEQFF.

Turning to this clone: The junction departs from the called germline gene at one end, perhaps through a read error. The gene calls are TRBV4-1 and TRBJ1-1; no definite D call. Germline CDR1 reads MGHRA; CDR2 reads YSYEKL. CDR3 size: 13 residues. The CDR3 sequence: CASTQAMNTEAFF. DNA for the CDR3: TGCGCCAGCACCCAAGCAATGAACACTGAAGCTTTCTTT.

The V call is TRBV13, the J call TRBJ2-1; TRBD2 matches at 10 bases. The CDR3 is made up of 18 amino acids. V was pared by 2 bases and J by 0 bases, with 7 bases of the junction left unmatched. CDR1 and CDR2 (germline): PRHDT, FYEKMQ (reference sequence). CDR3 sequence: CASSLRSSGGYSYNEQFF. CDR3 sequence (DNA): TGTGCCAGCAGCTTACGTAGTAGCGGGGGGTACTCCTACAATGAGCAGTTCTTC.

This clone has just a few counts. The V and J genes are TRBV6-5 and TRBJ2-1, with a weak D call TRBD1 (6 bases). Germline assignment: CDR1 MNHEY and CDR2 SVGAGI. This CDR3 has 15 residues. V was trimmed by 0 bases and J by 5 bases, leaving 11 bases between them. The CDR3 here is CASSYSIRQDNEQFF. CDR3 nucleotide sequence: TGTGCCAGCAGTTACTCGATACGACAGGACAATGAGCAGTTCTTC.